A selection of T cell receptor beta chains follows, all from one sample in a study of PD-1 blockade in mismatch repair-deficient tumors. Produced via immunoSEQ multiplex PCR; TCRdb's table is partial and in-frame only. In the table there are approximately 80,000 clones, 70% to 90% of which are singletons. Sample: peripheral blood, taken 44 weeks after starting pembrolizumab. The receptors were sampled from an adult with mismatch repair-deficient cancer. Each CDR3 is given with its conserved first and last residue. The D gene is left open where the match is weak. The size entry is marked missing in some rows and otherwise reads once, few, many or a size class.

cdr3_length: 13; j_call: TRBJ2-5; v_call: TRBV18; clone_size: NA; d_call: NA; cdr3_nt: TGTGCCAGCTCATCGCAGTACCAAGAGACCCAGTACTTC; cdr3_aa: CASSSQYQETQYF
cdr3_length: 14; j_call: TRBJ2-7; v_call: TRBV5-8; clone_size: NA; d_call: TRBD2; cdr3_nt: TGTGCCAGCAGCTGGCGGGGGGGCACAAACGAGCAGTACTTC; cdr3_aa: CASSWRGGTNEQYF
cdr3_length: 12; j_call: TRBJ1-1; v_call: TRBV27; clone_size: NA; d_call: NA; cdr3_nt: TGTGCCACCCGGGGTTTCGGCACTGAAGCTTTCTTT; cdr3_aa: CATRGFGTEAFF
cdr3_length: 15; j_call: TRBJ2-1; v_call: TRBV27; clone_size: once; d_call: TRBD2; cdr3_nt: TGTGCCAGCAGTTCGGCGGGAGGGCCCCTCAATGAGCAGTTCTTC; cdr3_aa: CASSSAGGPLNEQFF
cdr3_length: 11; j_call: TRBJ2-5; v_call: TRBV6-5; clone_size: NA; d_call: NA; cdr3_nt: TGTGCCAGCAGTTACCGGGAGACCCAGTACTTC; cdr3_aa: CASSYRETQYF
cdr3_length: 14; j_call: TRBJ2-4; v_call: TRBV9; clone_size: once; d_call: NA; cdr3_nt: TGTGCCAGCAGCGTCGGAAGGGGTCGGAACATTCAGTACTTC; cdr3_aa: CASSVGRGRNIQYF
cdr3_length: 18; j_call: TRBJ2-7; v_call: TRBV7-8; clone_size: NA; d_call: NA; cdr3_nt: TGTGCCAGCAGCCAAGTTAGAGTCTTCATTGGGGTTAGCTACGAGCAGTACTTC; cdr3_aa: CASSQVRVFIGVSYEQYF
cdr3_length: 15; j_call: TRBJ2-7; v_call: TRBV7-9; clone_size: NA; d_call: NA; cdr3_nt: TGTGCCAGCAGCCTACGCGGGATCAGCTCCTACGAGCAGTACTTC; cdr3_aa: CASSLRGISSYEQYF
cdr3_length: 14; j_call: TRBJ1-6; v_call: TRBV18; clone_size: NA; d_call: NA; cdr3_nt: TGTGCCAGCTCACCTACAGGGTTGCCTTCACCCCTCCACTTT; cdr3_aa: CASSPTGLPSPLHF
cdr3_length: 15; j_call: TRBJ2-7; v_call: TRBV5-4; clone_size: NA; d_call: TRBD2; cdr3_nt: TGTGCCAGCAGCTTGGTGGGGACTAGCGAGCGCGAGCAGTACTTC; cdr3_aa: CASSLVGTSEREQYF
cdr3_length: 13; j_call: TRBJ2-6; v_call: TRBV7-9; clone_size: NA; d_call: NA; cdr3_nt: TGTGCCAGCAGCCGATCTGGGGCCAACGTCCTGACTTTC; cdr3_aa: CASSRSGANVLTF
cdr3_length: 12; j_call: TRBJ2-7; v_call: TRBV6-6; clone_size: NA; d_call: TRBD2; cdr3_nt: TGTGCCAGCAAGATAGCGGGAGGGGAGCAGTACTTC; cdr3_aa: CASKIAGGEQYF
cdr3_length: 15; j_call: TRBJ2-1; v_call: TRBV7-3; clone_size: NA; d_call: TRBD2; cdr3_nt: TGTGCCAGCAGCTTCATGACTAGCGGTTACAATGAGCAGTTCTTC; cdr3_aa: CASSFMTSGYNEQFF
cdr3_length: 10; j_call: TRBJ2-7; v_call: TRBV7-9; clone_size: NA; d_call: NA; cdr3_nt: TGTGCCAGCAGCTTAGGCGAGCAGTACTTC; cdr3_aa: CASSLGEQYF
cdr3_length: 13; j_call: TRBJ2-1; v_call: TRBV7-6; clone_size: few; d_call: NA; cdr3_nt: TGTGCCAGCAGCTTAAGGGGTAGGAGCGAGCAGTTCTTC; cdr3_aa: CASSLRGRSEQFF
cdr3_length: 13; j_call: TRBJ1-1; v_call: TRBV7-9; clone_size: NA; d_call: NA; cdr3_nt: TGTGCCAGCAGCTCCCCAGGGAACCCTGAAGCTTTCTTT; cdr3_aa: CASSSPGNPEAFF
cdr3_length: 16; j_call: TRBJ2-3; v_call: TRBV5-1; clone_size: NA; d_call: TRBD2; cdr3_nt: TGCGCCAGCAGCTTGGTCTCAGCGGGGGGCACAGATACGCAGTATTTT; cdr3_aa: CASSLVSAGGTDTQYF
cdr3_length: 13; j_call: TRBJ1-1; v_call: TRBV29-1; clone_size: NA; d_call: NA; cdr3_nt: TGCAGCGTTCAAGGGCGGCAGAACACTGAAGCTTTCTTT; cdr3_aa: CSVQGRQNTEAFF
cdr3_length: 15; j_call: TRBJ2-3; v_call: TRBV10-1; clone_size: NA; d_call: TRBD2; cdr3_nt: TGCGCCAGCAGTGAAGGACTAGCGAGCACAGATACGCAGTATTTT; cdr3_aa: CASSEGLASTDTQYF
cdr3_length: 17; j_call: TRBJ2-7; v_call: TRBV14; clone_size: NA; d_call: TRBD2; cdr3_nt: TGTGCCAGCAGCCAAGATCAGGGACTAGCGATCACCTACGAGCAGTACTTC; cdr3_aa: CASSQDQGLAITYEQYF
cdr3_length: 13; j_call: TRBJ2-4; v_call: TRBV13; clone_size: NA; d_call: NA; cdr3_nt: TGTGCCAGCAGCATTACTAGGGGGGACATTCAGTACTTC; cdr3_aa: CASSITRGDIQYF
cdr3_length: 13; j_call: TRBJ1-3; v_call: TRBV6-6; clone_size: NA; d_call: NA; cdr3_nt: TGTGCCAGCAGGGGGATGGAAGGAAACACCATATATTTT; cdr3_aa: CASRGMEGNTIYF
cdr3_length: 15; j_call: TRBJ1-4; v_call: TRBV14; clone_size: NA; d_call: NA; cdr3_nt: TGTGCCAGCAGCCAAGAGGGGGGAGGGAATGAAAAACTGTTTTTT; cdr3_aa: CASSQEGGGNEKLFF
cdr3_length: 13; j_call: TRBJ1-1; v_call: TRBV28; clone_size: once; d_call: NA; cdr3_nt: TGTGCCAGCAGTTATCCTTTTTACACTGAAGCTTTCTTT; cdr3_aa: CASSYPFYTEAFF
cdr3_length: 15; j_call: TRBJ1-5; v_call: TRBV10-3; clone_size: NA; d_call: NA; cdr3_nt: TGTGCCATCAGTGGTAATCAGGGGCAAGATCAGCCCCAGCATTTT; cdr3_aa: CAISGNQGQDQPQHF
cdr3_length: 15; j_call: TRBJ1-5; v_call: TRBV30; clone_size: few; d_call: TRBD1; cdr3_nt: TGTGCCTGGAGTTTAGGACAGGGAGCAAATCAGCCCCAGCATTTT; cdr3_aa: CAWSLGQGANQPQHF
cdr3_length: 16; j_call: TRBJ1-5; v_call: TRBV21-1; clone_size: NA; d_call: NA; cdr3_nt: TGTGCCAGCAGCTCCCGATGGACAGGAGGGAACCAGCCCCAGCATTTT; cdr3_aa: CASSSRWTGGNQPQHF
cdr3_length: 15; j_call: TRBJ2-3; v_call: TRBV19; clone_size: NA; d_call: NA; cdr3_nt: TGTGCCAGTAGTATTAACCTCTGGGGCACAGATACGCAGTATTTT; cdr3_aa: CASSINLWGTDTQYF
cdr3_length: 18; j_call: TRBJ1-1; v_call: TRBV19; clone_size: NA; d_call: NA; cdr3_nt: TGTGCCAGTAGTATAGATAGTAGCAGGGAATGGTGGAACACTGAAGCTTTCTTT; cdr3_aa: CASSIDSSREWWNTEAFF
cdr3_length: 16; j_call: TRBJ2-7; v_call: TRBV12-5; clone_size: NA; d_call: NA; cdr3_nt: TGTGCTAGTGGTTACAGCGGACGACCTAGCTCCTACGAGCAGTACTTC; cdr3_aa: CASGYSGRPSSYEQYF
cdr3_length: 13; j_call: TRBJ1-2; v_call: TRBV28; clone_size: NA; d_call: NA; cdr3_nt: TGTGCCAGCAGTTTAAGGTCTTCACCCGGAGGCACCTTC; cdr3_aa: CASSLRSSPGGTF
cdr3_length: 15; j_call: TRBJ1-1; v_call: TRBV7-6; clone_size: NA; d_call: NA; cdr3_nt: TGTGCCAGCAGCTTAGAGTCAGGCCCTCGGACTGAAGCTTTCTTT; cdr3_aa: CASSLESGPRTEAFF
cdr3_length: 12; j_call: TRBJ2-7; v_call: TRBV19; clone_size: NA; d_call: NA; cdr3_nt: TGTGCCACCGGCACAGGCTCCTACGAGCAGTACTTC; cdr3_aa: CATGTGSYEQYF
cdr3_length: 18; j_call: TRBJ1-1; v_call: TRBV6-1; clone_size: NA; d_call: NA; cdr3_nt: TGTGCCAGCAGTGAAGACCACCGGGACCTGACCATGAACACTGAAGCTTTCTTT; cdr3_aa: CASSEDHRDLTMNTEAFF
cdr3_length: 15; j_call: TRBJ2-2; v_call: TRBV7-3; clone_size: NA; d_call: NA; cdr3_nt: TGTGCCAGCAGCTTGGGTGGGGGGCTCACCGGGGAGCTGTTTTTT; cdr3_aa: CASSLGGGLTGELFF
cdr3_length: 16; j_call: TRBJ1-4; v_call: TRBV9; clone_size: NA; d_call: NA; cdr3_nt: TGTGCCAGCAGCGTAGATCCCTCGCCGACGAGGGAAAAACTGTTTTTT; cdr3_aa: CASSVDPSPTREKLFF
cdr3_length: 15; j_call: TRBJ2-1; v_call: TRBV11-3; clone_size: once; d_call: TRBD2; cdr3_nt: TGTGCCAGCAGCTTAAGTACTAGCGGAGGGGATGAGCAGTTCTTC; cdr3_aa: CASSLSTSGGDEQFF
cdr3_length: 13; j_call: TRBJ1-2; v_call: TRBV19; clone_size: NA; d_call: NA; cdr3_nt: TGTGCCAGTAGTATAGGTAGCCAGGGCGGCTACACCTTC; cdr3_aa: CASSIGSQGGYTF
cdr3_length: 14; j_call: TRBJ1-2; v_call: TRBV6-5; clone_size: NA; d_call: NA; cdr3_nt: TGTGCCAGCAGGCTAGGTGAATGGGGCTATGGCTACACCTTC; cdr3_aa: CASRLGEWGYGYTF
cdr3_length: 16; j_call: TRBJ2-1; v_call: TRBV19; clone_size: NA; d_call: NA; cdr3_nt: TGTGCCAGTAGTGTGGGGGACTTTAGCTCCTACAATGAGCAGTTCTTC; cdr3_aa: CASSVGDFSSYNEQFF
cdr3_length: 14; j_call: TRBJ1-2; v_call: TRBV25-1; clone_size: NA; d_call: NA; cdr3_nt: TGTGCCAGCTTATCCCGGGACATGCCGTATGGCTACACCTTC; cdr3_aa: CASLSRDMPYGYTF
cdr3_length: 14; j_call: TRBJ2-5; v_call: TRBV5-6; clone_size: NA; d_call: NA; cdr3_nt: TGTGCCAGCAGCTTCGGGACTCCTGAAGAGACCCAGTACTTC; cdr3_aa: CASSFGTPEETQYF
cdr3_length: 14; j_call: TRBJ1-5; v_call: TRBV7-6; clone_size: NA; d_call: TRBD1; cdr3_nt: TGTGCCAGCAGCCCTGGGACAGGTAATCAGCCCCAGCATTTT; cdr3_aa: CASSPGTGNQPQHF
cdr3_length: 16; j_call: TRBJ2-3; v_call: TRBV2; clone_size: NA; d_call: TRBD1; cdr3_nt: TGTGCCAGCAGTCCCGCGGGACAGGTTGCCACAGATACGCAGTATTTT; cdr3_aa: CASSPAGQVATDTQYF
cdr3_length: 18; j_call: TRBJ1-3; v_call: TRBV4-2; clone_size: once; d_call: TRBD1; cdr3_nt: TGTGCCAGCAGCCAAACAAGCGGGACAGGGGGCTCTGGAAACACCATATATTTT; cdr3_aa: CASSQTSGTGGSGNTIYF
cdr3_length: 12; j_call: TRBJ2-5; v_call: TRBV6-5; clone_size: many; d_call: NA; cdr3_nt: TGTGCCAGCAGTTCGGGTTTGGGGACCCAGTACTTC; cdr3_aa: CASSSGLGTQYF
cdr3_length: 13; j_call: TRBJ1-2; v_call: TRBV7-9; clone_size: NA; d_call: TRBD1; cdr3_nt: TGTGCCAGCAGCTGGGACAGTAGAGGTGGCTACACCTTC; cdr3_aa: CASSWDSRGGYTF
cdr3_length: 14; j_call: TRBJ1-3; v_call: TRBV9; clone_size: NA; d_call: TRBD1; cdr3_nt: TGTGCCAGCAGCGTAGCAGGGGGTGGAAACACCATATATTTT; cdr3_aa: CASSVAGGGNTIYF
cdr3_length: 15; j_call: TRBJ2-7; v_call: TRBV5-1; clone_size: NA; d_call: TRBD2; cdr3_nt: TGCGCCAGCAGCTTGGTTTCTAGCGGGTTGGTCGAGCAGTACTTC; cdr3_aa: CASSLVSSGLVEQYF